This TCR beta chain was identified during a study of graft-versus-host responses after intestinal transplantation. The CDR3 covers 14 residues. Germline V gives CDR1 SGHRS, CDR2 YFSETQ. Trimming took 1 base from V and 0 from J, leaving 7 bases between them. Using immunoSEQ multiplex PCR, the repertoire was profiled, and TCRdb retains in-frame clones only, with some absent. The repertoire holds about 80,000 clones, around 93% seen once, with under 0.85% in the top ten. The V gene is TRBV5-1, the J gene TRBJ1-2; D remains unclear. Sequencing used PBMCs, obtained 98 days after intestinal transplantation. The TCR comes from a human patient who received an intestinal transplant, so some T cells may come from the graft donor. CDR3 DNA sequence: TGCGCCAGCAGCTTGCAGGCCACTAACTATGGCTACACCTTC. It specifies CASSLQATNYGYTF.